This T cell receptor beta chain came from a study of cytotoxic CD8 clonotypes in ibrutinib-treated CLL. Assay used: immunoSEQ multiplex PCR; TCRdb lists only in-frame clones, some missing. The table includes fewer than 70,000 clones, over 60% detected once. Between the trimmed V and J ends, which lost 0 bases and 1 base, there was a span of 21 bases. The germline CDR1 and CDR2 sequences are LNHDA and SQIVND (reference sequence). The CDR3 consists of 19 residues. The source is a human donor with chronic lymphocytic leukemia. J is TRBJ1-1 and V is TRBV19, with D tentatively TRBD1 (5 bases). Sample: PBMCs, taken after 12 months of ibrutinib treatment. The DNA of the CDR3 is TGTGCCAGTAGTATAGATGGTTTCGTGGGGCGGGCCGGGAACACTGAAGCTTTCTTT. Its protein is CASSIDGFVGRAGNTEAFF. The full variable domain, completed using reference TRBV19 and TRBJ1-1, is DGGITQSPKYLFRKEGQNVTLSCEQNLNHDAMYWYRQDPGQGLRLIYYSQIVNDFQKGDIAEGYSVSREKKESFPLTVTSAQKNPTAFYLCASSIDGFVGRAGNTEAFFGQGTRLTVV.